The 20 T cell receptor beta chains given below trace back to one sample, sequenced in a study of memory CD4+ T cells and cytomegalovirus serostatus (dated by TCRdb to about 2019). A FACSAria II was used to sort memory CD4+ T cells, defined as single viable CD3+CD4+CD8-CD45RO+ cells. Library preparation was by the immunoSEQ multiplex PCR assay. In TCRdb, the immuneACCESS table is reduced to in-frame sequences with V and J assigned. These tables do not hold every clone; where another copy was compared, an unresolved V gene accounts for under half, and the others remain unexplained. This sample is represented by roughly 53,000 clones; roughly 72% of them were singletons. The leading ten clones occupy approximately 1.5% of the sample. The source material was memory CD4+ T cells from blood. These receptors were obtained from an adult in good health and CMV-seronegative.

This CDR3 reads CASSLGFGFGQYF. The CDR3 nucleotides read TGTGCCAGCAGCTTAGGGTTTGGCTTCGGGCAGTACTTC. The genes are TRBV7-2 and TRBJ2-7, with D hard to call. The CDR3 extends over 13 amino acids. Germline V gene data show CDR1 as SGHTA and CDR2 as FQGNSA. The germline V and J ends were trimmed by 1 base and 9 bases, with 13 bases remaining between them.

By sample fraction, this clone is medium-sized. The chain links TRBV7-3 to TRBJ1-3; D ambiguous. Trimming took off 6 bases at V and 3 bases at J, with 21 bases between the two ends. Germline V lookup: CDR1 SGHTA, CDR2 FQGTGA. This CDR3 has 17 residues. Written as DNA, the CDR3 is TGTGCCAGCAGGTCCTTTCCGGGAGCAGCCCTTGGAAACACCATATATTTT. Its protein product is CASRSFPGAALGNTIYF.

The chain has TRBV7-3 and TRBJ2-3; 9 nucleotides match TRBD2. CDR1 is SGHTA and CDR2 is FQGTGA in the germline V gene. After removal of 1 base from V and 3 bases from J, the junction contained 14 bases not matched to a gene. The CDR3 contains 19 residues. CDR3 nucleotides: TGTGCCAGCAGCTTAAATCCTGGTAGCGGGGGTGTAAGGACAGATACGCAGTATTTT. Its protein product is CASSLNPGSGGVRTDTQYF.

This sequence joins TRBV5-1 and TRBJ2-7; tentatively, D is TRBD1 (6 bases). Germline V gives CDR1 SGHRS, CDR2 YFSETQ. The CDR3 spans 15 residues. Trimming removed 2 bases from V and 0 bases from J, with 12 bases in between. Here the CDR3 reads CASSFGQSRSYEQYF. In DNA form, the CDR3 reads TGCGCCAGCAGCTTTGGACAGTCGCGCTCCTACGAGCAGTACTTC.

The chain combines TRBV6-1 with TRBJ2-1, with D tentatively TRBD2 (6 bases). CDR3 length: 15 amino acids. The V gene lost 6 bases and the J gene lost 0 bases, with 12 bases spanning the gap. The germline CDR1 and CDR2 sequences are MNHNS and SASEGT. The CDR3 DNA sequence: TGTGCCAGCAGCGATACAGCGGGCTCCTACAATGAGCAGTTCTTC. Amino acids: CASSDTAGSYNEQFF.

This chain links TRBV5-1 with TRBJ1-2, with TRBD1 matching 8 bases. The CDR3 runs 15 residues. The V segment lost 4 bases and the J segment 3 bases; nucleotides outside the gene matches: 8. CDR1 is SGHRS, CDR2 YFSETQ, per germline. The CDR3 region is CASSPRQGIDYGYTF. The CDR3 region has the DNA TGCGCCAGCAGCCCCCGACAGGGGATCGACTATGGCTACACCTTC. The full variable domain, in which reference TRBV5-1 and TRBJ1-2 provide the parts outside the CDR3, is KAGVTQTPRYLIKTRGQQVTLSCSPISGHRSVSWYQQTPGQGLQFLFEYFSETQRNKGNFPGRFSGRQFSNSRSEMNVSTLELGDSALYLCASSPRQGIDYGYTFGSGTRLTVV.

V usage is TRBV5-1 and J usage is TRBJ2-3; possible D gene TRBD1, 5 bases. This CDR3 region has 15 residues. V lost 6 bases and J lost 6, with 20 bases in between. CDR1 and CDR2 (germline): SGHRS, YFSETQ. CDR3 amino acids: CASNLQGSKSDTQYF. In DNA, the CDR3 is TGCGCCAGCAACCTCCAGGGATCAAAGTCCGATACGCAGTATTTT.

V and J are TRBV5-1 and TRBJ2-3; the match to TRBD2 covers 15 bases. J gave up 5 bases and V 3 bases, and 10 bases lay outside the gene matches. CDR3 length: 18 amino acids. Germline CDR1 SGHRS, CDR2 YFSETQ. The CDR3 reads CASSSGLAGGRKEDTQYF. Written as DNA, the CDR3 is TGCGCCAGCAGCTCAGGACTAGCGGGGGGGCGAAAGGAAGATACGCAGTATTTT. Looking up the rest from reference TRBV5-1 and TRBJ2-3 gives the full variable domain: KAGVTQTPRYLIKTRGQQVTLSCSPISGHRSVSWYQQTPGQGLQFLFEYFSETQRNKGNFPGRFSGRQFSNSRSEMNVSTLELGDSALYLCASSSGLAGGRKEDTQYFGPGTRLTVL.

This chain links TRBV1 with TRBJ2-1; TRBD2 reflects the table's D call only, with no check against the DNA. TRBV1 represents a pseudogene. The CDR3 contains 16 residues. CDR3 sequence reads: CTSSPGGISSYNEQFF. The CDR3, as DNA: TGCACCAGCAGTCCGGGCGGGATTAGCTCCTACAATGAGCAGTTCTTC.

The J gene is TRBJ2-5, the V gene TRBV7-2; no definite D call. Germline CDR1 is SGHTA and CDR2 is FQGNSA. V lost 1 base to trimming and J lost 4 bases, with 7 bases between them. This CDR3 comprises 13 residues. The CDR3: CASSLDWVETQYF. The CDR3 nucleotides are TGTGCCAGCAGCTTAGATTGGGTAGAGACCCAGTACTTC.

CDR3 loop: CASSLLGTDSYEQYF. Written as DNA, the CDR3 is TGTGCCAGCAGTTTATTAGGGACAGATTCCTACGAGCAGTACTTC. The V call is TRBV27, the J call TRBJ2-7; 7 bases are shared with TRBD1. The CDR3 loop spans 15 amino acids. Germline lookup yields CDR1 MNHEY and CDR2 SMNVEV (reference sequence). Losses at the gene ends were 1 base for V and 1 base for J; bases not matched to a gene: 4.

V and J are TRBV9 and TRBJ1-3; 10 nucleotides agree with TRBD1. V was clipped by 3 bases and J by 3 bases; unmatched bases: 3. This CDR3 is 15 amino acids long. The germline V gene has CDR1 SGDLS and CDR2 YYNGEE. CDR3 nucleotides: TGTGCCAGCAGCGGACAGGGGGCGGATGGAAACACCATATATTTT. Its protein is CASSGQGADGNTIYF.

The V call is TRBV15, the J call TRBJ1-5; 7 bases agree with TRBD1. J gave up 4 bases and V 6 bases, and 6 bases lay outside the gene matches. Germline V gene data show CDR1 as LNHNV and CDR2 as YYDKDF (reference sequence). The CDR3 spans 14 residues. CDR3 protein: CATRPDRSNQPQHF. Written as DNA, the CDR3 is TGTGCCACCAGACCGGACAGGTCAAATCAGCCCCAGCATTTT.

The J gene is TRBJ1-2, the V gene TRBV7-2; D is unresolved. Trimming left V 2 bases short and J 6 bases short, with 10 bases between. Germline CDR1 is SGHTA and CDR2 is FQGNSA. The CDR3 runs 13 residues. CDR3 protein: CASSLSTLDGYTF. CDR3 in DNA: TGTGCCAGCAGCTTAAGTACTTTGGATGGCTACACCTTC.

The V and J genes are TRBV18 and TRBJ1-5, with D unclear. The CDR3 spans 15 residues. The germline V gene encodes CDR1 KGHSH and CDR2 LQKENI. Trimming shortened V by 3 bases and J by 4 bases, and 13 bases separated the two germline ends. CDR3 region: CASSPLDGGNQPQHF. CDR3 bases: TGTGCCAGCTCACCTCTGGACGGTGGAAATCAGCCCCAGCATTTT. The full variable domain, in which reference TRBV18 and TRBJ1-5 provide the parts outside the CDR3, is NAGVMQNPRHLVRRRGQEARLRCSPMKGHSHVYWYRQLPEEGLKFMVYLQKENIIDESGMPKERFSAEFPKEGPSILRIQQVVRGDSAAYFCASSPLDGGNQPQHFGDGTRLSIL.

This chain connects TRBV19 to TRBJ2-7, with D perhaps matching TRBD2 (5 bases). This CDR3 has 14 residues. Looked up from germline, CDR1 is LNHDA and CDR2 is SQIVND (reference sequence). Trimming shortened V by 5 bases and J by 4 bases, and 15 bases separated the two germline ends. The CDR3 DNA reads TGTGCCAGTAGTGTCGGACTCCTCGTATACGAGCAGTACTTC. It is translated as CASSVGLLVYEQYF.

This rearrangement joins TRBV7-2 to TRBJ1-1; D unresolved. Germline loops: CDR1 SGHTA, CDR2 FQGNSA. The CDR3 loop spans 11 amino acids. V lost 3 bases to trimming and J lost 10 bases, with 9 bases between them. CDR3 DNA: TGTGCCAGCAGCTTTGGCGAAGGAGCTTTCTTT. Translation gives CASSFGEGAFF.

The V gene is TRBV6-5, the J gene TRBJ1-3, with D uncertain. The germline gives CDR1 MNHEY, CDR2 SVGAGI. The CDR3 is made up of 14 amino acids. Trimming cost V 4 bases and J 0 bases, with 7 bases left between them. The CDR3 is CASSSRFSGNTIYF. The CDR3 coding sequence is TGTGCCAGCAGTTCCCGGTTCTCTGGAAACACCATATATTTT.

V and J are TRBV11-2 and TRBJ1-1, with D unresolved. The CDR3 length is 14 residues. V was cut by 1 base and J by 2 bases, with 8 bases left in between. Germline V lookup: CDR1 SGHAT, CDR2 FQNNGV. CDR3 residues: CASSLVIGNTEAFF. The DNA for the CDR3 is TGTGCCAGCAGCTTAGTGATCGGAAACACTGAAGCTTTCTTT.

The rearrangement uses TRBV6-4 and TRBJ2-4, with 9 bases lining up with TRBD1. Germline V gives CDR1 MRHNA, CDR2 SNTAGT. The J segment lost 7 bases and the V segment lost 2 bases, leaving 0 bases of the junction unmatched. The CDR3 extends over 13 amino acids. The CDR3 loop is CASSDGQGNIQYF. For the CDR3, the DNA is TGTGCCAGCAGTGACGGACAGGGGAACATTCAGTACTTC.